The source of this TCR beta chain is a study of T cells in Graves' hyperthyroidism and ophthalmopathy. It was RNA transcripts that yielded the amplified TCR beta CDR3 regions. A set of HTBI primers served as the primers for a first-round RT-PCR of the TCR CDR3. TCRdb recomputed calls from the multiplex PCR reads with MiXCR, one row per CDR3 protein. Found here are 250,000 to 350,000 distinct CDR3 sequences, approximately 21% of them singletons; the top ten hold 64%. About this clonotype itself: Its matching antigen is unknown.

Study-level points and caveats: Most clonotypes expanded in thyroid above 0.001 were likewise present in blood.

Germline V gives CDR1 DFQATT, CDR2 SNEGSKA (reference sequence). The V segment lost 3 bases and the J segment 6 bases; nucleotides outside the gene matches: 5. This CDR3 has 12 residues. The rearrangement uses TRBV20-1 and TRBJ2-7, with 7 bases lining up with TRBD1. The sequencing input was blood. The TCR comes from a man aged 25-40 years with Graves' ophthalmopathy. The CDR3 bases are TGCAGTGCTAGCGACAGGGTTTCCGAGCAGTACTTC. It translates to CSASDRVSEQYF.